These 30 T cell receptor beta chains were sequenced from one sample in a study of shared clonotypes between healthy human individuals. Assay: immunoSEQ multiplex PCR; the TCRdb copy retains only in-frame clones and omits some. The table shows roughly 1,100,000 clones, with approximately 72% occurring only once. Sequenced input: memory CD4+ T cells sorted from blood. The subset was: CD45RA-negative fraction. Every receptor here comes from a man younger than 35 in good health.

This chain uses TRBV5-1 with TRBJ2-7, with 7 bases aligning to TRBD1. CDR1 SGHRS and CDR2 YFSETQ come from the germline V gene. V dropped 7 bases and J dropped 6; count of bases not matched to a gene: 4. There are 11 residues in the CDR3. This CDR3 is CASRQGIEQYF. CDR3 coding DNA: TGCGCCAGCCGACAGGGAATCGAGCAGTACTTC.

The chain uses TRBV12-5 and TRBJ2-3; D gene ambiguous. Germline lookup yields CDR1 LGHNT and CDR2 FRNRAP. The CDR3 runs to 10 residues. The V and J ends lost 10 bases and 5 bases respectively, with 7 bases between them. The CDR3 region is CATGGDTQYF. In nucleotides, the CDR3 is TGTGCTACCGGCGGAGATACGCAGTATTTT. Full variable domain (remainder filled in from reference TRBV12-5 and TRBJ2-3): DARVTQTPRHKVTEMGQEVTMRCQPILGHNTVFWYRQTMMQGLELLAYFRNRAPLDDSGMPKDRFSAEMPDATLATLKIQPSEPRDSAVYFCATGGDTQYFGPGTRLTVL.

CDR3 in amino acids: CASSQDGLRSSYTF. DNA for the CDR3: TGCGCCAGCAGCCAAGATGGGCTCCGAAGTAGCTACACCTTC. This rearrangement joins TRBV4-3 to TRBJ1-2, with D uncertain. CDR3 length: 14 amino acids. Per germline, CDR1 LGHNA and CDR2 YSLEER. V lost 0 bases, J lost 9 bases, and 14 bases lay in between.

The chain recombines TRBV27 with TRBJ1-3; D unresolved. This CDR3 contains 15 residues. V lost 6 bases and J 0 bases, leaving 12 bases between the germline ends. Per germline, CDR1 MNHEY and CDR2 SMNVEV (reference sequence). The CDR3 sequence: CASSLVGSSGNTIYF. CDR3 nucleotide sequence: TGTGCCAGCAGCCTCGTGGGCAGCTCTGGAAACACCATATATTTT.

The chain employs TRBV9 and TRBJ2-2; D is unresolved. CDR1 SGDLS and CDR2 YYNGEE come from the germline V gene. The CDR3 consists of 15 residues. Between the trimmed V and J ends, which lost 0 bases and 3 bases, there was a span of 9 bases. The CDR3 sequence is CASSVGQADTGELFF. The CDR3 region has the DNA TGTGCCAGCAGCGTAGGTCAAGCCGACACCGGGGAGCTGTTTTTT.

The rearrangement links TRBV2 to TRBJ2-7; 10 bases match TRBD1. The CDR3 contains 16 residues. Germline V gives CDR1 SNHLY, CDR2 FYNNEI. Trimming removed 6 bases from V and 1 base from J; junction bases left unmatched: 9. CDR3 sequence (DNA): TGTGCCAGCAGCGCCCACGGGGACAGGGGATCCTACGAGCAGTACTTC. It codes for CASSAHGDRGSYEQYF.

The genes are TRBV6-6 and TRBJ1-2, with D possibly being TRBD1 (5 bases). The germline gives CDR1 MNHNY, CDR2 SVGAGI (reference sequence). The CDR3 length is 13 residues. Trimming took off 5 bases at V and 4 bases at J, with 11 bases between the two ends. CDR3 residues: CASSRDSFYGYTF. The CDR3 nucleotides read TGTGCCAGCAGTCGTGACAGTTTCTATGGCTACACCTTC.

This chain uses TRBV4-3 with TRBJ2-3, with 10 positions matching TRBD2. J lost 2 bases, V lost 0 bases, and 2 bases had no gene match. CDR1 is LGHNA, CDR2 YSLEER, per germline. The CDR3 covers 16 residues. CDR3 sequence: CASSQESGRATDTQYF. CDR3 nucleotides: TGCGCCAGCAGCCAAGAAAGCGGGAGGGCCACAGATACGCAGTATTTT.

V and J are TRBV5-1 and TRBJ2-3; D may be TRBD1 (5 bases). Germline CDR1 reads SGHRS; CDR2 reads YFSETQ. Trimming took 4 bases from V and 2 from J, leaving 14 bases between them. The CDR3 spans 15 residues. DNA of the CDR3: TGCGCCAGCAGCACTGACAGTCCCCTCACAGATACGCAGTATTTT. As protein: CASSTDSPLTDTQYF.

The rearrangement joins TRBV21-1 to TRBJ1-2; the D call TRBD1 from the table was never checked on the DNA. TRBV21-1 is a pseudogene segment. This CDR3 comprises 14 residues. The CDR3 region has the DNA TGTGCCATCGCCGACAGACAAAATAACTATGGCTACACCTTC. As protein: CAIADRQNNYGYTF.

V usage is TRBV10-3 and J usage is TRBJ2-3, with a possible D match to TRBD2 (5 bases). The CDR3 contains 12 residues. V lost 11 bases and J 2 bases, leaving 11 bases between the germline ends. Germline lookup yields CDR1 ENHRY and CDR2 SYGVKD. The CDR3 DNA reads TGTGCCTCCGAGGACTTCACAGATACGCAGTATTTT. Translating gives CASEDFTDTQYF.

The CDR3 loop reads CASSGTESNYGYTF. CDR3 bases: TGTGCCAGCAGCGGGACAGAGTCTAACTATGGCTACACCTTC. This rearrangement joins TRBV5-6 to TRBJ1-2; 7 positions match TRBD1. There are 14 residues in the CDR3. Germline V gives CDR1 SGHDT, CDR2 YYEEEE. The V gene end was trimmed by 4 bases and the J gene end by 0 bases; junction bases not matched to a gene: 3. The whole variable domain, remainder taken from reference TRBV5-6 and TRBJ1-2, is DAGVTQSPTHLIKTRGQQVTLRCSPKSGHDTVSWYQQALGQGPQFIFQYYEEEERQRGNFPDRFSGHQFPNYSSELNVNALLLGDSALYLCASSGTESNYGYTFGSGTRLTVV.

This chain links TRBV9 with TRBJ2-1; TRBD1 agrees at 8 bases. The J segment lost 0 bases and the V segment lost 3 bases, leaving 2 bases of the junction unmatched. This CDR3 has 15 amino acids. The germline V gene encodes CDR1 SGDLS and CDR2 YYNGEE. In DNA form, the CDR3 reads TGTGCCAGCAGCGCGGGACAGGTCTCCTACAATGAGCAGTTCTTC. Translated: CASSAGQVSYNEQFF.

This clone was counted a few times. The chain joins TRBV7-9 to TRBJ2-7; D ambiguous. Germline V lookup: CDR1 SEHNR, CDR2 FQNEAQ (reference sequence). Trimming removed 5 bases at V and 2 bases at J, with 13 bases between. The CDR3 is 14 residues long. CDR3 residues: CASSGQLGTYEQYF. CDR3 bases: TGTGCCAGCAGCGGTCAATTGGGGACCTACGAGCAGTACTTC.

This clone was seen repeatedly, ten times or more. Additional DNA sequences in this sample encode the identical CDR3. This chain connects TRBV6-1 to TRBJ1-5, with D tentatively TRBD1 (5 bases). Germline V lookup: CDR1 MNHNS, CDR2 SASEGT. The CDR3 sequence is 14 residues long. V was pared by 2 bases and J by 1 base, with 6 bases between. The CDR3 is CASSERDSNQPQHF. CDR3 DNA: TGTGCCAGCAGTGAACGGGACAGCAATCAGCCCCAGCATTTT.

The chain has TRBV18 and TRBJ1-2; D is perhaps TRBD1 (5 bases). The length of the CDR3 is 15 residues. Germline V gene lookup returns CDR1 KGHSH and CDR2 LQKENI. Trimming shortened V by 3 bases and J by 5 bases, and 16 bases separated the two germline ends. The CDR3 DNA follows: TGTGCCAGCTCACCTACACCAGCCAGGGAGTATGGCTACACCTTC. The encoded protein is CASSPTPAREYGYTF.

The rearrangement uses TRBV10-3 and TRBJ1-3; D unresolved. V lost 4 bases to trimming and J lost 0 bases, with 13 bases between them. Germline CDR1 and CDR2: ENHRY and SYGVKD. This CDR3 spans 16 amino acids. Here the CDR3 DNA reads TGTGCCATCAGTGTTGAAGGTTCCTCCTCTGGAAACACCATATATTTT. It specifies CAISVEGSSSGNTIYF.

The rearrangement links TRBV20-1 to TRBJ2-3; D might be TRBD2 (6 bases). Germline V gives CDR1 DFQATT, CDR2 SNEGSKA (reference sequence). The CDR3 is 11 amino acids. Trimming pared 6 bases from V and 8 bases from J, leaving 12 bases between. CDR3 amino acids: CSALDYPTQYF. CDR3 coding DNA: TGCAGTGCCTTGGACTACCCTACGCAGTATTTT.

CDR3 protein: CAGRERMNTEAFF. In DNA form, the CDR3 reads TGTGCCGGGAGGGAGCGGATGAACACTGAAGCTTTCTTT. V usage is TRBV6-6 and J usage is TRBJ1-1, with D unresolved. Germline V lookup: CDR1 MNHNY, CDR2 SVGAGI (reference sequence). The CDR3 consists of 13 residues. Trimming removed 11 bases at V and 0 bases at J, with 13 bases between.

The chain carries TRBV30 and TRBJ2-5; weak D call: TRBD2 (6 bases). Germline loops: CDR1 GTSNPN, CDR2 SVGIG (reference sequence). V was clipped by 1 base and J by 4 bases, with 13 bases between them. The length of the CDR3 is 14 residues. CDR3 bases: TGTGCCTGGAGTGGGGCGGAGACTAGAGAGACCCAGTACTTC. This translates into CAWSGAETRETQYF.

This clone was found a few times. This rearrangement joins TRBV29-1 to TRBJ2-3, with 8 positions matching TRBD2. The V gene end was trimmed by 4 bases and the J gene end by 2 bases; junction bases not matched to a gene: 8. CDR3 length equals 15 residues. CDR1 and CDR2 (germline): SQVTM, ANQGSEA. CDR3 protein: CSVGQLLAVTDTQYF. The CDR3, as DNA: TGCAGCGTTGGACAGCTACTAGCGGTCACAGATACGCAGTATTTT.

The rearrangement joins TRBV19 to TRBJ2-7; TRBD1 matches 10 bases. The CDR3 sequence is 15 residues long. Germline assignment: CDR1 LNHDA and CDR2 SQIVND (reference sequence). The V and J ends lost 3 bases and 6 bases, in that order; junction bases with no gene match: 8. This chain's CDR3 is CASSIPGTGVTEQYF. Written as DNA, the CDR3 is TGTGCCAGTAGTATTCCCGGGACAGGGGTCACCGAGCAGTACTTC.

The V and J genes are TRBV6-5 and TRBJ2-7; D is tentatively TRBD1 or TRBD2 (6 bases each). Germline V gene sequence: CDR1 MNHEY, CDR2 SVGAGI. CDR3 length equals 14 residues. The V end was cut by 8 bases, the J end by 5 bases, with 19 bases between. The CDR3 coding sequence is TGTGCCAGCGGAAAAGAGGGGGGCCTCGACGAGCAGTACTTC. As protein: CASGKEGGLDEQYF.

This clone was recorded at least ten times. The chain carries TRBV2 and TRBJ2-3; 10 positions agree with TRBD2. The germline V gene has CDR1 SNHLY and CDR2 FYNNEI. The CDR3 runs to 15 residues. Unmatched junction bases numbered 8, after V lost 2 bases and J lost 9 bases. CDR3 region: CASSEFVAGGGTQYF. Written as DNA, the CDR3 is TGTGCCAGCAGTGAATTTGTAGCGGGAGGAGGGACGCAGTATTTT.

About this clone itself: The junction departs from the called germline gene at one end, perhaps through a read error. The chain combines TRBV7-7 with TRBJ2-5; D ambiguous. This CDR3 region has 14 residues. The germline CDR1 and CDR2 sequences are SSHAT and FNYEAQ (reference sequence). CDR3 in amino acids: CASSPEGRTQTQYF. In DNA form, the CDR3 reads TGTGCTAGCAGCCCAGAAGGACGGACGCAGACCCAGTACTTC.

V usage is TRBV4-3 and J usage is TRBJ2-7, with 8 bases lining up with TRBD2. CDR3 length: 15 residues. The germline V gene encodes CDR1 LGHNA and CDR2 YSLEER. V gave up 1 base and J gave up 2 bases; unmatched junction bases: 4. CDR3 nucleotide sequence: TGCGCCAGCAGCCAAGCGAGCGGGGGAACCTACGAGCAGTACTTC. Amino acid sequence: CASSQASGGTYEQYF.

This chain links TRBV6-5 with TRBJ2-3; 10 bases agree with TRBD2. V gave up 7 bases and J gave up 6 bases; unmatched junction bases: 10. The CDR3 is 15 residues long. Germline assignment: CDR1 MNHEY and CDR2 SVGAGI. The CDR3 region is CASTLSGTSADTQYF. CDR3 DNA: TGTGCCAGCACCCTGTCCGGGACTAGCGCCGATACGCAGTATTTT.

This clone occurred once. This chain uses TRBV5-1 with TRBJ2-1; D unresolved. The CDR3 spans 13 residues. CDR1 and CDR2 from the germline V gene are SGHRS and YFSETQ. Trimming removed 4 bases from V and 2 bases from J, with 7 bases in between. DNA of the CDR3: TGCGCCAGCAGCCCCCGGGCCTACAATGAGCAGTTCTTC. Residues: CASSPRAYNEQFF.

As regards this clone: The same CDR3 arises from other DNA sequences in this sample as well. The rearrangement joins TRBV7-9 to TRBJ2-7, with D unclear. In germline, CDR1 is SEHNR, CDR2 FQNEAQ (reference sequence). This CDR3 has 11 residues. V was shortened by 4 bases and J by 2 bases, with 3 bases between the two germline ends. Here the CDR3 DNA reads TGTGCCAGCAGCTCGGCCTACGAGCAGTACTTC. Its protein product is CASSSAYEQYF.

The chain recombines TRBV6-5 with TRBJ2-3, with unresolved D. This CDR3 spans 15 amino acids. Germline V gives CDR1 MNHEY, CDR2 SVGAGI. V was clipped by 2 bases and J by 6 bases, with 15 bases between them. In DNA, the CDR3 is TGTGCCAGCAGTTACAGGGTAGCAGCTTGGGATACGCAGTATTTT. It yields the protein CASSYRVAAWDTQYF.